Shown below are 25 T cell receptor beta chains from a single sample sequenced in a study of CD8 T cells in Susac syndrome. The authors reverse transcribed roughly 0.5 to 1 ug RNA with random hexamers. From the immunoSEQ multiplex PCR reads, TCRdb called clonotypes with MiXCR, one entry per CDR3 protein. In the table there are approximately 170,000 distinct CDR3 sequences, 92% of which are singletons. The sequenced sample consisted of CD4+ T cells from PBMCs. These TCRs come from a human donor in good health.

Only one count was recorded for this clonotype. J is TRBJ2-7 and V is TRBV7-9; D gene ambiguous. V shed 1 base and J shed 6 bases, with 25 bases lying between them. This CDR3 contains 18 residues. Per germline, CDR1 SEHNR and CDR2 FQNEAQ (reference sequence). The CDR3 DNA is TGTGCCAGCAGCTTAGAAGCCCCGCTTCGAATAAATCAAGGCGAGCAGTACTTC. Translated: CASSLEAPLRINQGEQYF.

The CDR3 sequence: CSARSTGSRSTDTQYF. The CDR3 nucleotides are TGCAGTGCTAGGAGCACAGGGAGCAGAAGCACAGATACGCAGTATTTT. V and J are TRBV20-1 and TRBJ2-3; possibly TRBD1 for D (6 bases). The germline V gene has CDR1 DFQATT and CDR2 SNEGSKA (reference sequence). The CDR3 extends over 16 amino acids. The V gene lost 3 bases and the J gene lost 0 bases, with 16 bases spanning the gap.

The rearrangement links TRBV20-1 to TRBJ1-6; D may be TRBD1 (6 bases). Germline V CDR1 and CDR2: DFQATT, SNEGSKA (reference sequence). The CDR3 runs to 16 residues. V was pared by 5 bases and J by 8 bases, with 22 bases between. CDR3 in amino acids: CSAGAIWGQGHSPLHF. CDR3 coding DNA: TGCAGTGCTGGAGCCATCTGGGGGCAGGGTCATTCACCCCTCCACTTT.

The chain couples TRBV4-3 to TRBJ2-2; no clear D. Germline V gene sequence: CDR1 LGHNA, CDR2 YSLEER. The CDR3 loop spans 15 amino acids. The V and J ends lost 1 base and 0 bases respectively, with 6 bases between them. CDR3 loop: CASSQAQTNTGELFF. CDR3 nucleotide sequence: TGCGCCAGCAGCCAAGCCCAGACGAACACCGGGGAGCTGTTTTTT.

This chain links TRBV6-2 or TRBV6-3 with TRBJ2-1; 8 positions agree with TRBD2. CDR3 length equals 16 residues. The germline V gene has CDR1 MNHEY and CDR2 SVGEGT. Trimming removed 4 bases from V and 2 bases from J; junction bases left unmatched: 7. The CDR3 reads CASSLNSGIPYNEQFF. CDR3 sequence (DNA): TGTGCCAGCAGTTTGAATAGCGGGATACCCTACAATGAGCAGTTCTTC.

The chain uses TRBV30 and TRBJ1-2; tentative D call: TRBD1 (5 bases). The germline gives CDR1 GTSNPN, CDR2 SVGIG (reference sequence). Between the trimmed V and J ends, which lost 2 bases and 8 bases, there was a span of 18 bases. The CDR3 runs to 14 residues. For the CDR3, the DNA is TGTGCCTGGAGTCCCGAGACAGTTCCTGGGGGCTACACCTTC. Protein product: CAWSPETVPGGYTF.

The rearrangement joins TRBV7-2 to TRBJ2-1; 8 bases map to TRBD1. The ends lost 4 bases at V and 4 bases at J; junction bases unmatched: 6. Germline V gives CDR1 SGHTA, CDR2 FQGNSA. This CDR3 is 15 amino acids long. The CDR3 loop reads CASSSRGQAYNEQFF. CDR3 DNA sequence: TGTGCCAGCAGCTCTAGGGGACAGGCATACAATGAGCAGTTCTTC.

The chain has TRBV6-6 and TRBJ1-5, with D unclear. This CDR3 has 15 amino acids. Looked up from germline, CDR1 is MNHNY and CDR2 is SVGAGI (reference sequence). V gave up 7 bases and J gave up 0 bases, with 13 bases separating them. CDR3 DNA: TGTGCCAGCACCCCTGTGGGTTATAGCAATCAGCCCCAGCATTTT. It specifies CASTPVGYSNQPQHF.

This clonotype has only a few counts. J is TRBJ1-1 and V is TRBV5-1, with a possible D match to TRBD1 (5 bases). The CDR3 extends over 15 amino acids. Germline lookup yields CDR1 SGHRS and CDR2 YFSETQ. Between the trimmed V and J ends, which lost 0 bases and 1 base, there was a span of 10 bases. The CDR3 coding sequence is TGCGCCAGCAGCTTGGCCTACGGACAGAACACTGAAGCTTTCTTT. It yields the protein CASSLAYGQNTEAFF.

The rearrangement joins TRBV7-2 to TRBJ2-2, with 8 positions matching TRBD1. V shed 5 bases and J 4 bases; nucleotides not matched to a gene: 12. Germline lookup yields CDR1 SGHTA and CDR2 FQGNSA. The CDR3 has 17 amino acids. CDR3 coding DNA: TGTGCCAGCAGCCCCCTCTTGGACAGGGCGGGCACCGGGGAGCTGTTTTTT. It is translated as CASSPLLDRAGTGELFF.

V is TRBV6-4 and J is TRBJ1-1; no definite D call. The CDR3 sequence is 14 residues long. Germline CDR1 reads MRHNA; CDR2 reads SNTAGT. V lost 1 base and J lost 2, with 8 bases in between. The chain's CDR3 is CASSDFHGNTEAFF. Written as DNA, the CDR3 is TGTGCCAGCAGTGACTTCCACGGTAACACTGAAGCTTTCTTT.

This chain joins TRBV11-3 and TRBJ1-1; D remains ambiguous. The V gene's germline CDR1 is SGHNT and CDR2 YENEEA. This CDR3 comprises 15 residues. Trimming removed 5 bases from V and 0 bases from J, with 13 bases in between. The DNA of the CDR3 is TGTGCCAGCAGCCCCGGACGGATAATGAACACTGAAGCTTTCTTT. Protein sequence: CASSPGRIMNTEAFF.

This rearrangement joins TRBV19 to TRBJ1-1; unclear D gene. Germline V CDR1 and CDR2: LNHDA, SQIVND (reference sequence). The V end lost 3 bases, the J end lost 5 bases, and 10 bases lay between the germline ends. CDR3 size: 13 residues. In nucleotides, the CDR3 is TGTGCCAGTAGTATTAACGACGGGACTGAAGCTTTCTTT. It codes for CASSINDGTEAFF.

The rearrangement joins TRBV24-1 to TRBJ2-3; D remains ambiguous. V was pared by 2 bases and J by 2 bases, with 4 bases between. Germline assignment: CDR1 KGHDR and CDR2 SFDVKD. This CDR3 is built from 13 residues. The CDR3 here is CATSDSYTDTQYF. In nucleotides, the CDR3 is TGTGCCACCAGTGATTCCTACACAGATACGCAGTATTTT.

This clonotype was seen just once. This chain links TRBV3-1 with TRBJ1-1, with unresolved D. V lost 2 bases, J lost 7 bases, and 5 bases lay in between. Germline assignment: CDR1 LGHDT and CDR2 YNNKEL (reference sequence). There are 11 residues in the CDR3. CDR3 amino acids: CASSQYLEAFF. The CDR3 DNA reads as TGTGCCAGCAGCCAATATCTTGAAGCTTTCTTT. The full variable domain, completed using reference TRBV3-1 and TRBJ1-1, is DTAVSQTPKYLVTQMGNDKSIKCEQNLGHDTMYWYKQDSKKFLKIMFSYNNKELIINETVPNRFSPKSPDKAHLNLHINSLELGDSAVYFCASSQYLEAFFGQGTRLTVV.

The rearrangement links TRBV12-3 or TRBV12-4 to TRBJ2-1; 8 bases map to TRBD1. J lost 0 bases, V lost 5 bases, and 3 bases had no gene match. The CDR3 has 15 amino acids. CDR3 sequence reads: CASSPGTGSYNEQFF. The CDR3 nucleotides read TGTGCCAGCAGTCCCGGGACAGGCTCCTACAATGAGCAGTTCTTC.

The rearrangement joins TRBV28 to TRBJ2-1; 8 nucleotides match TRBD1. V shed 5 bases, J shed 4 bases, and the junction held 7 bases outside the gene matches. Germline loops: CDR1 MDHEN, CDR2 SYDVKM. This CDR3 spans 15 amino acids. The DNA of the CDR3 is TGTGCCAGCAGTCCACCGGGACAGGCGTACAATGAGCAGTTCTTC. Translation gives CASSPPGQAYNEQFF.

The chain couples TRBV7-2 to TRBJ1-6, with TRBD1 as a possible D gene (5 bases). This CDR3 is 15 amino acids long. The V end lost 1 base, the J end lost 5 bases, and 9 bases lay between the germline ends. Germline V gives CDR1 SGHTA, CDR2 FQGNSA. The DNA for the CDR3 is TGTGCCAGCAGCTTAGATCAGGGCAATAATTCACCCCTCCACTTT. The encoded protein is CASSLDQGNNSPLHF.

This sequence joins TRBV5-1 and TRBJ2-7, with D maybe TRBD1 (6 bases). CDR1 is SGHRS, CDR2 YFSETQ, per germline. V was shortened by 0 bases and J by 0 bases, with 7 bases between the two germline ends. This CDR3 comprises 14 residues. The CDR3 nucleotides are TGCGCCAGCAGCTTGGGGACAGCCTCCTACGAGCAGTACTTC. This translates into CASSLGTASYEQYF.

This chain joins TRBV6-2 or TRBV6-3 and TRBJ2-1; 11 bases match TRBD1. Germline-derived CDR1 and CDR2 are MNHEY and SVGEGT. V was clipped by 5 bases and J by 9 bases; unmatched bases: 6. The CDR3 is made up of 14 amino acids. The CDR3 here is CASSPGQGAVEQFF. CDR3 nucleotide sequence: TGTGCCAGCAGTCCTGGACAGGGGGCGGTTGAGCAGTTCTTC.

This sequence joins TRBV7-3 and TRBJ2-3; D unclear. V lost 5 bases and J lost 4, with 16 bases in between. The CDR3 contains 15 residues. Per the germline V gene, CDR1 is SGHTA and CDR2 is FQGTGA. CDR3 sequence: CASSPTPLPADTQYF. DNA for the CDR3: TGTGCCAGCAGCCCTACCCCCCTTCCGGCAGATACGCAGTATTTT.

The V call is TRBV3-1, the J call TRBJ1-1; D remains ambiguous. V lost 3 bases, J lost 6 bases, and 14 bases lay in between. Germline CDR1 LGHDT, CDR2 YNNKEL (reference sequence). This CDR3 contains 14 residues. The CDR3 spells CASSHPYGGPEAFF. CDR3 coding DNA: TGTGCCAGCAGCCACCCTTACGGAGGCCCTGAAGCTTTCTTT.

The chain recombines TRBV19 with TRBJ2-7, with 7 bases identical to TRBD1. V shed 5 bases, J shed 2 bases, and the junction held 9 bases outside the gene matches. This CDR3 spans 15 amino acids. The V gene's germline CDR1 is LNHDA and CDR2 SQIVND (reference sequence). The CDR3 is CASSLSGQLTYEQYF. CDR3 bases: TGTGCCAGTAGTCTTTCGGGACAGCTGACCTACGAGCAGTACTTC.

CDR3 DNA: TGTGCCAGCAGTTTACCGGGACGGCAAGAGACCCAGTACTTC. Protein product: CASSLPGRQETQYF. The V and J genes are TRBV27 and TRBJ2-5; D possibly matches TRBD1 or TRBD2 (5 bases each). There are 14 residues in the CDR3. The V gene's germline CDR1 is MNHEY and CDR2 SMNVEV (reference sequence). Trimming removed 2 bases at V and 2 bases at J, with 9 bases between.

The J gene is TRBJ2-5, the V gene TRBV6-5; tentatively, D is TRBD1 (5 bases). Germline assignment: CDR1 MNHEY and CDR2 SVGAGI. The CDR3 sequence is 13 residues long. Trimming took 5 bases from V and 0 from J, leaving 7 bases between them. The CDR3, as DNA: TGTGCCAGCAGTAGACAGCACCAAGAGACCCAGTACTTC. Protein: CASSRQHQETQYF.